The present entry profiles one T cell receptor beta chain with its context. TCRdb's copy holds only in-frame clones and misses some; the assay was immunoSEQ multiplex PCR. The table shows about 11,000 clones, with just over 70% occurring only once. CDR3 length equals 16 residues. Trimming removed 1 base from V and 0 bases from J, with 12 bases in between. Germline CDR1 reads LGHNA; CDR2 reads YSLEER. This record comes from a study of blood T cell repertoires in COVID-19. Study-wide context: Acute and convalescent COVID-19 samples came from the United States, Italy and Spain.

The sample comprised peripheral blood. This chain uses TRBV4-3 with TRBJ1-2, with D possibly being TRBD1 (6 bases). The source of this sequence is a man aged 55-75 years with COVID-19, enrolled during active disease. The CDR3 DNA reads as TGCGCCAGCAGCCAAGGGACGGACAGAGCTAACTATGGCTACACCTTC. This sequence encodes CASSQGTDRANYGYTF.